This is a list of T cell receptor beta chains from one sample in a study of OX40 agonist ivuxolimab in advanced cancers. Measured with immunoSEQ multiplex PCR; TCRdb has only the in-frame clones, and not every one. The sample carries tens of thousands of clones, 70% to 90% recorded once. The sequences come from CD4+ or CD8+ T cells sorted from blood, collected in a trial of the OX40 agonist ivuxolimab. These receptors all stem from an adult with an advanced solid tumor such as melanoma, head and neck, liver or kidney cancer. Each CDR3 is given with its conserved first and last residue. A D gene is named only where the DNA matches it firmly. Clone size is not always given. Where it is, it says once, few, many or a class for expanded clones.

V	J	D	size	CDR3	DNA
TRBV6-4	TRBJ1-2	NA	NA	CASSDKGVDSNGYTF	TGTGCCAGCAGTGACAAGGGAGTAGATTCCAATGGCTACACCTTC
TRBV9	TRBJ2-3	NA	NA	CASTLGVGTDTQYF	TGTGCCAGCACCCTAGGGGTCGGGACAGATACGCAGTATTTT
TRBV18	TRBJ2-2	NA	few	CASSPNGATNTGELFF	TGTGCCAGCTCACCGAACGGGGCCACGAACACCGGGGAGCTGTTTTTT
TRBV19	TRBJ1-4	NA	NA	CASSIDLAVGEKLFF	TGTGCCAGTAGTATAGATCTGGCCGTGGGTGAAAAACTGTTTTTT
TRBV5-4	TRBJ1-6	NA	NA	CASSLEGGRYSPLHF	TGTGCCAGCAGCTTGGAAGGGGGTCGTTATTCACCCCTCCACTTT
TRBV5-1	TRBJ2-2	NA	NA	CASSFPNTGELFF	TGCGCCAGCAGCTTCCCGAACACCGGGGAGCTGTTTTTT
TRBV7-9	TRBJ2-5	TRBD2	NA	CASSPGLAGGMETQYF	TGTGCCAGCAGCCCCGGACTAGCGGGGGGAATGGAGACCCAGTACTTC
TRBV2	TRBJ2-3	TRBD2	NA	CASIRQTSGSGTQYF	TGTGCCAGCATCAGACAGACTAGCGGGAGTGGGACGCAGTATTTT
TRBV4-2	TRBJ2-7	NA	NA	CASCVWIPGRPYEQYF	TGTGCCAGCTGTGTTTGGATTCCCGGACGCCCCTACGAGCAGTACTTC
TRBV6-6	TRBJ2-7	NA	NA	CASSPAGGGTYEQYF	TGTGCCAGCAGTCCCGCCGGAGGGGGTACCTACGAGCAGTACTTC
TRBV6-5	TRBJ2-1	NA	NA	CASSYQPRGYNEQFF	TGTGCCAGCAGTTATCAACCCCGGGGTTACAATGAGCAGTTCTTC
TRBV9	TRBJ2-1	NA	once	CASSVRPWGNEQFF	TGTGCCAGCAGCGTAAGGCCTTGGGGCAATGAGCAGTTCTTC
TRBV7-2	TRBJ2-3	NA	NA	CASSFRVGGGGKDTQYF	TGTGCCAGCAGCTTCCGCGTTGGGGGGGGCGGCAAAGATACGCAGTATTTT
TRBV13	TRBJ1-3	TRBD1	once	CASSYGTGVRSGNTIYF	TGTGCCAGCAGCTACGGGACAGGGGTTCGATCTGGAAACACCATATATTTT
TRBV6-5	TRBJ1-2	NA	NA	CASSYRPDSHGYTF	TGTGCCAGCAGTTACCGGCCGGACAGCCATGGCTACACCTTC
TRBV5-1	TRBJ1-2	NA	NA	CASSLETGSIDGYTF	TGCGCCAGCAGCTTGGAGACCGGGTCCATCGATGGCTACACCTTC
TRBV6-1	TRBJ2-7	NA	NA	CASTAGGWSSYEQYF	TGTGCCAGCACCGCTGGGGGGTGGAGCTCCTACGAGCAGTACTTC
TRBV6-5	TRBJ2-1	NA	NA	CASSKRTHNEQFF	TGTGCCAGCAGCAAAAGGACACACAATGAGCAGTTCTTC
TRBV5-1	TRBJ1-2	NA	NA	CASSLRDADYGYTF	TGCGCCAGCAGCTTACGGGACGCCGACTATGGCTACACCTTC
TRBV2	TRBJ1-1	NA	NA	CASSEGTGTAFF	TGTGCCAGCAGTGAAGGAACCGGGACGGCTTTCTTT
TRBV5-1	TRBJ1-2	NA	NA	CASSFDGDYGYTF	TGCGCCAGCAGCTTTGATGGGGACTATGGCTACACCTTC
TRBV9	TRBJ1-1	NA	few	CASSVGMNTEAFF	TGTGCCAGCAGCGTAGGCATGAACACTGAAGCTTTCTTT
TRBV19	TRBJ1-2	TRBD1	NA	CASTGQGPGYTF	TGTGCCAGCACGGGACAGGGGCCCGGCTACACCTTC
TRBV10-3	TRBJ2-5	NA	NA	CAISEGGRETQYF	TGTGCCATCAGTGAGGGTGGCCGGGAGACCCAGTACTTC
TRBV4-2	TRBJ2-3	TRBD2	NA	CASSQEVSGAADTQYF	TGTGCCAGCAGCCAAGAGGTTAGCGGGGCGGCGGATACGCAGTATTTT
TRBV28	TRBJ1-1	NA	few	CASFPAGHPLAFF	TGTGCCAGCTTCCCGGCGGGACATCCTCTGGCTTTCTTT
TRBV5-4	TRBJ2-2	NA	few	CASSTNTGELFF	TGTGCCAGCAGCACTAACACCGGGGAGCTGTTTTTT
TRBV6-6	TRBJ1-2	NA	once	CASSYSSGSYGYTF	TGTGCCAGCAGTTACTCGAGCGGAAGCTATGGCTACACCTTC